Listed below are T cell receptor beta chains from one sample, sequenced in a study of CD8 T cells in Susac syndrome. TCRdb fed the immunoSEQ multiplex PCR reads into MiXCR, producing one record per CDR3 protein. The data show 65,000 to 95,000 distinct CDR3 sequences, 94% seen once. Source material: CD8+ T cells from PBMCs. These receptors all come from a human donor with Susac syndrome. Each CDR3 is given with its conserved first and last residue. The D gene is left open where the match is weak. Size tells how often a clone was seen (once, few, many) or the class of an expanded clone, and some rows leave it out.

TRBV5-1	TRBJ2-7	TRBD1	.	CASTEDRAYEQYF	TGCGCCAGCACCGAGGACAGGGCCTACGAGCAGTACTTC
TRBV11-2	TRBJ1-4	.	.	CASSLVGSQGEKLFF	TGTGCCAGCAGCTTAGTCGGGTCCCAAGGTGAAAAACTGTTTTTT
TRBV7-2	TRBJ2-4	TRBD2	few	CASSSHRLAPLSF	TGTGCCAGCAGCTCCCACAGACTAGCTCCCCTCAGCTTC
TRBV25-1	TRBJ1-4	.	.	CASTQPTTNEKLFF	TGTGCCAGCACACAGCCGACAACTAATGAAAAACTGTTTTTT
TRBV25-1	TRBJ2-3	TRBD2	.	CASSESSGSGADTQYF	TGTGCCAGCAGTGAATCCAGCGGGAGTGGGGCAGATACGCAGTATTTT
TRBV4-2	TRBJ1-1	.	.	CASSQEQGGSTEAFF	TGTGCCAGCAGCCAGGAACAGGGTGGTAGCACTGAAGCTTTCTTT
TRBV6-1	TRBJ2-1	.	.	CASSEGPSEWQFF	TGTGCCAGCAGTGAAGGACCCAGCGAGTGGCAGTTCTTC
TRBV19	TRBJ2-2	TRBD1	once	CASSTGWDSGELFF	TGTGCCAGTAGTACCGGGTGGGACAGCGGGGAGCTGTTTTTT
TRBV28	TRBJ2-1	TRBD2	.	CASSRSAGTSENNEQFF	TGTGCCAGCAGCAGGAGCGCCGGGACTAGTGAAAACAATGAGCAGTTCTTC
TRBV19	TRBJ2-2	.	.	CASSMEAAYTGELFF	TGTGCCAGTAGTATGGAGGCGGCCTACACCGGGGAGCTGTTTTTT
TRBV27	TRBJ2-1	TRBD2	.	CASSPTLGGLATNEQFF	TGTGCCAGCAGTCCCACGTTGGGGGGACTAGCGACCAATGAGCAGTTCTTC